Here is one T cell receptor (beta chain) with its context. This entry is derived from a study of patients and donors after allogeneic stem cell transplantation. The ends lost 3 bases at V and 3 bases at J; junction bases unmatched: 1. Germline V CDR1 and CDR2: SGDLS, YYNGEE. This CDR3 has 14 residues. MiXCR was run by TCRdb on the RT-PCR reads, yielding one entry per CDR3 protein. This sample has approximately 12,000 distinct CDR3 sequences, with 20% to 25% found just once. Material: blood, either unsorted or a sorted T cell fraction (not recorded which). The chain couples TRBV9 to TRBJ1-3, with 9 bases identical to TRBD1. The receptor was derived from a human donor who was either an allogeneic HSCT recipient or a stem cell or donor lymphocyte infusion donor (not recorded which). It is not recorded whose cells these are; they may come from a transplant donor. CDR3 region: CASSGTGVGNTIYF. The CDR3 DNA reads TGTGCCAGCAGCGGGACAGGGGTTGGAAACACCATATATTTT.